The 20 T cell receptor beta chains below were found in one sample sequenced in a study of T-cell reconstitution after alpha-beta-depleted transplantation in children. Unique molecular identifiers were incorporated into the prepared TCRbeta library. From the PCR reads, TCRdb called clonotypes with MiXCR, one entry per CDR3 protein. The sample lists about 240,000 distinct CDR3 sequences, over 20% occurring once. The sequencing here drew on PBMCs, taken before TCRalphabeta/CD19-depleted stem cell transplant. The receptors were sampled from a girl aged 2 to 9 with Fanconi anemia, due to receive a stem cell transplant.

The chain links TRBV29-1 to TRBJ1-2; D ambiguous. V shed 1 base and J shed 0 bases, with 9 bases lying between them. This CDR3 has 14 residues. Germline assignment: CDR1 SQVTM and CDR2 ANQGSEA. The CDR3 reads CSVEGGPPNYGYTF. The CDR3 DNA is TGCAGCGTTGAAGGAGGGCCTCCTAACTATGGCTACACCTTC.

This chain connects TRBV20-1 to TRBJ2-7; TRBD2 matches at 8 bases. CDR1 DFQATT and CDR2 SNEGSKA come from the germline V gene (reference sequence). The CDR3 has 14 amino acids. V was pared by 1 base and J by 6 bases, with 8 bases of the junction left unmatched. CDR3 coding DNA: TGCAGTGCTAGAGCGGGGGGGCCAAATTCCGAGCAGTACTTC. Translated: CSARAGGPNSEQYF.

The sample holds a few counts of this clonotype. J is TRBJ2-1 and V is TRBV28, with unresolved D. This CDR3 contains 12 residues. Germline loops: CDR1 MDHEN, CDR2 SYDVKM. V was pared by 10 bases and J by 3 bases, with 10 bases between. Written as DNA, the CDR3 is TGTGCCACCAAGCTGAGCTACAATGAGCAGTTCTTC. This gives the protein CATKLSYNEQFF.

This clonotype was recorded many times. The chain employs TRBV10-3 and TRBJ2-5; D possibly corresponds to TRBD2 (5 bases). The V gene lost 4 bases and the J gene lost 2 bases, with 14 bases spanning the gap. The length of the CDR3 is 15 residues. Germline CDR1 ENHRY, CDR2 SYGVKD. As DNA, the CDR3 is TGTGCCATCAGTGGAAAACTAGGTGGTCAAGAGACCCAGTACTTC. This translates into CAISGKLGGQETQYF.

This clonotype was seen a handful of times. The J gene is TRBJ2-3, the V gene TRBV29-1; D gene unclear. V dropped 6 bases and J dropped 13 bases, with 17 bases sitting between them. Germline loops: CDR1 SQVTM, CDR2 ANQGSEA. CDR3 length: 11 residues. CDR3 loop: CSVFTDFMEYF. DNA for the CDR3: TGCAGCGTGTTCACGGATTTTATGGAGTATTTT.

This chain connects TRBV11-2 to TRBJ2-3, with 13 bases lining up with TRBD2. V was clipped by 6 bases and J by 1 base; unmatched bases: 10. CDR1 and CDR2 from the germline V gene are SGHAT and FQNNGV. The CDR3 length is 18 residues. The CDR3 nucleotides are TGTGCCAGCAGTTCCGGGACTAGCGGGGTCGGGGGCACAGATACGCAGTATTTT. This translates into CASSSGTSGVGGTDTQYF.

This clonotype has a count of ten or more. The V and J genes are TRBV6-4 and TRBJ2-7, with D uncertain. The CDR3 covers 10 residues. CDR1 MRHNA and CDR2 SNTAGT come from the germline V gene. V gave up 9 bases and J gave up 5 bases, with 8 bases separating them. This CDR3 reads CASDSDEQYF. CDR3 bases: TGTGCCAGTGACTCGGACGAGCAGTACTTC.

Ten or more counts support this clonotype. The rearrangement links TRBV29-1 to TRBJ1-1; no clear D. Trimming removed 4 bases from V and 0 bases from J, with 12 bases in between. This CDR3 spans 14 amino acids. Germline V gene sequence: CDR1 SQVTM, CDR2 ANQGSEA. The CDR3 is CSVGSGVMNTEAFF. Here the CDR3 DNA reads TGCAGCGTTGGGTCGGGCGTCATGAACACTGAAGCTTTCTTT.

The CDR3 loop is CASSRGYGEGPLYNEQFF. The CDR3 region has the DNA TGTGCCAGCAGCCGAGGGTACGGTGAGGGGCCCCTATACAATGAGCAGTTCTTC. V gene TRBV3-1 combines with J gene TRBJ2-1; possibly TRBD1 or TRBD2 for D (5 bases each). This CDR3 comprises 18 residues. The germline V and J ends were trimmed by 4 bases and 4 bases, with 23 bases remaining between them. Germline CDR1 and CDR2: LGHDT and YNNKEL (reference sequence).

This clonotype was recorded at least ten times. The V call is TRBV29-1, the J call TRBJ2-7, with D possibly matching TRBD1 (5 bases). The germline V gene has CDR1 SQVTM and CDR2 ANQGSEA. V lost 4 bases and J 3 bases, leaving 16 bases between the germline ends. The CDR3 runs 14 residues. CDR3 bases: TGCAGCGTTGGTAGCAGGGCGGTAGGCTACGAGCAGTACTTC. This sequence encodes CSVGSRAVGYEQYF.

This clonotype was recorded at least ten times. The chain carries TRBV29-1 and TRBJ1-2, with D uncertain. The germline V and J ends were trimmed by 4 bases and 4 bases, with 19 bases remaining between them. The CDR3 runs 15 residues. Per germline, CDR1 SQVTM and CDR2 ANQGSEA. The CDR3 DNA is TGCAGCGTTGTCCGCACAATTCGCGCGATCTATGGCTACACCTTC. Its translation is CSVVRTIRAIYGYTF.

The chain uses TRBV3-1 and TRBJ2-7; D is uncertain. V shed 4 bases and J shed 4 bases, with 14 bases lying between them. Per the germline V gene, CDR1 is LGHDT and CDR2 is YNNKEL (reference sequence). The CDR3 has 14 amino acids. The CDR3 reads CASSPASSSYEQYF. The DNA of the CDR3 is TGTGCCAGCAGCCCGGCCTCGTCCTCTTACGAGCAGTACTTC.

This clonotype was counted only a few times. The chain has TRBV4-1 and TRBJ2-7; D gene unclear. This CDR3 has 12 residues. Germline assignment: CDR1 MGHRA and CDR2 YSYEKL. The germline V and J ends were trimmed by 0 bases and 5 bases, with 5 bases remaining between them. The CDR3 sequence is CASSQDLDEQYF. CDR3 nucleotide sequence: TGCGCCAGCAGCCAAGATCTCGACGAGCAGTACTTC.

At least ten counts were recorded for this clonotype. V gene TRBV9 combines with J gene TRBJ2-1, with 9 nucleotides matching TRBD1. CDR1 is SGDLS, CDR2 YYNGEE, per germline. V gave up 6 bases and J gave up 3 bases; unmatched junction bases: 19. CDR3 size: 19 residues. This chain's CDR3 is CASTRPGQGAPQGYNEQFF. In DNA, the CDR3 is TGTGCCAGCACCAGACCGGGACAGGGAGCCCCCCAGGGCTACAATGAGCAGTTCTTC.

This clonotype has a count of ten or more. The V gene is TRBV4-2, the J gene TRBJ2-7; 12 bases align to TRBD2. Germline V gene sequence: CDR1 LGHNA, CDR2 YNFKEQ. This CDR3 is 16 amino acids long. With 3 bases clipped from V and 4 bases from J, the junction kept 7 bases outside the gene matches. This chain's CDR3 is CASSQVRTSGKYEQYF. The CDR3 DNA is TGTGCCAGCAGCCAGGTTAGGACTAGCGGGAAGTACGAGCAGTACTTC.

This clonotype was seen repeatedly, ten times or more. The chain links TRBV12-3 or TRBV12-4 to TRBJ2-5; D call uncertain. V shed 1 base and J shed 0 bases, with 9 bases lying between them. CDR3 length equals 15 residues. CDR3 in amino acids: CASSLESWYQETQYF. CDR3 DNA sequence: TGTGCCAGCAGTTTAGAATCTTGGTACCAAGAGACCCAGTACTTC.

The chain employs TRBV10-1 and TRBJ2-7; D remains ambiguous. Germline loops: CDR1 WNHNN, CDR2 SYGVQD (reference sequence). V was shortened by 3 bases and J by 3 bases, with 9 bases between the two germline ends. The CDR3 runs 13 residues. This chain's CDR3 is CASSDGDDYEQYF. The CDR3 coding sequence is TGCGCCAGCAGTGACGGAGACGACTACGAGCAGTACTTC.

The chain employs TRBV6-4 and TRBJ2-7; tentatively, D is TRBD2 (5 bases). Trimming stripped 3 bases from V and 7 bases from J, with 16 bases between. The CDR3 spans 14 residues. CDR1 MRHNA and CDR2 SNTAGT come from the germline V gene. The CDR3, as DNA: TGTGCCAGCAGTGAGCAGACATTCACGGGGGAGCAGTACTTC. It is translated as CASSEQTFTGEQYF.

There are a few counts of this clonotype. The rearrangement joins TRBV6-5 to TRBJ2-5; TRBD2 is a possible D gene (6 bases). Trimming pared 2 bases from V and 4 bases from J, leaving 23 bases between. The CDR3 loop spans 18 amino acids. Germline CDR1 reads MNHEY; CDR2 reads SVGAGI. For the CDR3, the DNA is TGTGCCAGCAGTTACAGGGGTGGCTACGGGAGAAATGTAGAGACCCAGTACTTC. Translating gives CASSYRGGYGRNVETQYF.

This clonotype was counted a single time. The genes are TRBV10-3 and TRBJ2-7; possibly TRBD1 for D (5 bases). Trimming left V 7 bases short and J 2 bases short, with 15 bases between. This CDR3 has 14 residues. The germline V gene has CDR1 ENHRY and CDR2 SYGVKD. CDR3: CAINTGIEAYEQYF. The CDR3 DNA is TGTGCCATCAATACAGGAATCGAAGCCTACGAGCAGTACTTC.